What follows describes a single TCR beta chain. Its antigen is undetermined. The data are from a study of blood T cells in healthy people across ages. General study results and limits: With donor CMV status unknown, expanded clonotype changes were possibly confounded.

J gave up 4 bases and V 2 bases, and 9 bases lay outside the gene matches. CDR3 length: 16 amino acids. The germline gives CDR1 DFQATT, CDR2 SNEGSKA (reference sequence). Through a sample-barcoded 5' primer and a J-beta primer mix, a second PCR was run for roughly 6 to 11 cycles. MiXCR, run by TCRdb on the 5' RACE reads, gives a single entry per CDR3 protein. The sample shows approximately 1,100,000 distinct CDR3 sequences, around 45% of them seen only once. The chain recombines TRBV20-1 with TRBJ2-1; 9 positions agree with TRBD2. The TCR comes from a woman aged 60-75 years in good health. Sequenced material: blood. The CDR3 loop is CSARSQTSGLYNEQFF. The CDR3 DNA is TGCAGTGCTAGATCACAGACTAGCGGCCTATACAATGAGCAGTTCTTC.